This is a list of T cell receptor beta chains from one sample in a study of cytomegalovirus exposure and HLA in healthy donors. TCRdb's copy holds only in-frame clones and misses some; the assay was immunoSEQ multiplex PCR. The table lists tens of thousands of clones. Material: PBMCs. The receptors were sampled from a woman in her sixties or seventies in good health and CMV-seronegative. The CDR3 runs from the conserved cysteine through the conserved F or W. A D gene is named only where the DNA matches it firmly.

TRBJ1-1	14	TRBV18	TRBD1	TGTGCCAGCTCACCGGACAGGGAGATCTTTGAAGCTTTCTTT	CASSPDREIFEAFF
TRBJ2-3	14	TRBV7-2	TRBD2	TGTGCCAGCAGCTTAATAGCGGGACCAGATACGCAGTATTTT	CASSLIAGPDTQYF
TRBJ2-7	14	TRBV27	TRBD2	TGTGCCAGCAGTCGGAGCGGGATGGACTACGAGCAGTACTTC	CASSRSGMDYEQYF
TRBJ2-2	14	TRBV10-3	TRBD2	TGTGCCACCAAACTAGCGGAGAACACCGGGGAGCTGTTTTTT	CATKLAENTGELFF
TRBJ2-1	15	TRBV11-3	NA	TGTGCCAGCAGCCAGGATGGGAGCTCCTACAATGAGCAGTTCTTC	CASSQDGSSYNEQFF
TRBJ2-7	14	TRBV4-3	NA	TGCGCCAGCAGCCAGTATGGAGGAGCCTACGAGCAGTACTTC	CASSQYGGAYEQYF
TRBJ2-7	15	TRBV28	TRBD1	TGTGCCAGCAGTAAGACAGGGGGCAGTATCTACGAGCAGTACTTC	CASSKTGGSIYEQYF
TRBJ2-7	17	TRBV11-3	TRBD2	TGTGCCAGCAGCTTAGCCGCCGGGACTAGCGGCTCCTACGAGCAGTACTTC	CASSLAAGTSGSYEQYF
TRBJ2-1	15	TRBV27	NA	TGTGCCAGCAGCAAGACTCGTGACTCCTACAATGAGCAGTTCTTC	CASSKTRDSYNEQFF
TRBJ1-2	13	TRBV7-9	NA	TGTGCCAGCAGCCCTTCTTCGTTTTATGGCTACACCTTC	CASSPSSFYGYTF
TRBJ2-3	13	TRBV10-1	TRBD1	TGCGCCAGCAGGGGACAGGGAAAGGATACGCAGTATTTT	CASRGQGKDTQYF
TRBJ2-2	13	TRBV6-1	NA	TGTGCCAGCAGTGAAGCGAGCGTCGGGGAGCTGTTTTTT	CASSEASVGELFF
TRBJ2-7	14	TRBV29-1	TRBD2	TGCAGCGTTGAAGGCCTCCGGGGGAGGGGCGAGCAGTACTTC	CSVEGLRGRGEQYF
TRBJ2-1	11	TRBV15	NA	TGTGCCACCAGCGAGGGTAGTGAGCAGTTCTTC	CATSEGSEQFF
TRBJ1-2	15	TRBV4-2	NA	TGTGCCAGCAGCCAAGATAGGCAAAGGAGGAATGGCTACACCTTC	CASSQDRQRRNGYTF
TRBJ2-7	11	TRBV20-1	NA	TGCAGTGCTAGTCGGGGTAACGAGCAGTACTTC	CSASRGNEQYF
TRBJ1-1	15	TRBV18	NA	TGTGCCAGCTCACCCCAAGTGAAAGGAGATACTGAAGCTTTCTTT	CASSPQVKGDTEAFF
TRBJ2-5	15	TRBV7-9	TRBD1	TGTGCCAGCAGCCTACAGGGGGGAGTTCAAGAGACCCAGTACTTC	CASSLQGGVQETQYF
TRBJ2-3	13	TRBV6-6	TRBD2	TGTGCCAGCAGAACTAGCGGGAGGAGCCCGCAGTATTTT	CASRTSGRSPQYF
TRBJ2-7	16	TRBV7-8	NA	TGTGCCAGCAGCTTAGCTTGGGTAGCGAGTAGCTACGAGCAGTACTTC	CASSLAWVASSYEQYF
TRBJ1-5	15	TRBV27	TRBD1	TGTGCCAGCAGACCATCGGGACAGGGAGGTCAGCCCCAGCATTTT	CASRPSGQGGQPQHF
TRBJ2-5	14	TRBV2	TRBD2	TGTGCCAGCAGTGCTCTAGCGGGCGGCGGGAAGCAGTACTTC	CASSALAGGGKQYF
TRBJ1-5	15	TRBV19	TRBD1	TGTGCCAGTAGTCCTCAGGGGGGCGGCAATCAGCCCCAGCATTTT	CASSPQGGGNQPQHF
TRBJ2-7	15	TRBV7-9	NA	TGTGCCAGCAGCTTAGGCCAGGTTAGCTCCTACGAGCAGTACTTC	CASSLGQVSSYEQYF
TRBJ2-2	14	TRBV5-8	NA	TGTGCCAGCATCATTATAGGAGGCACCGGGGAGCTGTTTTTT	CASIIIGGTGELFF
TRBJ2-7	15	TRBV5-1	TRBD2	TGCGCCAGCAGCTCGGAGGGACTAGCGGGATCCGAGCAGTACTTC	CASSSEGLAGSEQYF
TRBJ1-5	14	TRBV19	TRBD1	TGTGCCAGTAGTGACAGGGGCGTCGGGCAGCCCCAGCATTTT	CASSDRGVGQPQHF
TRBJ2-5	15	TRBV6-4	TRBD2	TGTGCCAGCAGTGACGGGTCGGGAGGACAAGAGACCCAGTACTTC	CASSDGSGGQETQYF
TRBJ2-5	13	TRBV7-8	TRBD1	TGTGCCAGCAGGACAGGGCTCCAAGAGACCCAGTACTTC	CASRTGLQETQYF
TRBJ2-7	13	TRBV6-1	TRBD1	TGTGCCAGCAGGAGACAGGGTTCCTACGAGCAGTACTTC	CASRRQGSYEQYF
TRBJ2-3	12	TRBV4-1	NA	TGCGCCAGCAGCCAAGGGGAGGTCCCGCAGTATTTT	CASSQGEVPQYF
TRBJ1-2	15	TRBV28	TRBD1	TGTGCCAGCAGTCACCGAACAGGGGGCAACTATGGCTACACCTTC	CASSHRTGGNYGYTF
TRBJ2-2	16	TRBV27	NA	TGTGCCAGCAGTTTATCGGGGGGGCTGAGCACCGGGGAGCTGTTTTTT	CASSLSGGLSTGELFF
TRBJ2-3	16	TRBV28	TRBD2	TGTGCCAGCAGTTCCCCGACTAGCGGGAGAACAGATACGCAGTATTTT	CASSSPTSGRTDTQYF
TRBJ2-7	15	TRBV4-3	TRBD1	TGCGCCAGCAGCCCCACCGACAGGGGTTTGTACGAGCAGTACTTC	CASSPTDRGLYEQYF
TRBJ1-5	17	TRBV6-1	NA	TGTGCCAGCAGTGAAGTTCGGGATGCACTTGGCAATCAGCCCCAGCATTTT	CASSEVRDALGNQPQHF
TRBJ2-1	16	TRBV9	NA	TGTGCCAGCAGCGTCCCCAGGGACAAAGAGAACAATGAGCAGTTCTTC	CASSVPRDKENNEQFF
TRBJ2-5	17	TRBV4-2	NA	TGTGCCAGCAGCCAAGGGGCCCAAGGAGGAATCCAAGAGACCCAGTACTTC	CASSQGAQGGIQETQYF
TRBJ2-5	13	TRBV2	NA	TGTGCCAGCAAGGGGTTTGGGGGGGAGACCCAGTACTTC	CASKGFGGETQYF
TRBJ1-5	15	TRBV5-1	TRBD1	TGCGCCAGCAGCTTGGAAGGGGACAGGGGACAGCCCCAGCATTTT	CASSLEGDRGQPQHF
TRBJ2-5	14	TRBV7-9	NA	TGTGCCAGTGCTCTTCGGGAGAGGGAAGAGACCCAGTACTTC	CASALREREETQYF
TRBJ1-2	15	TRBV28	TRBD1	TGTGCCAGCAGTTTAGGGACAGGCGCAGGAGATGGCTACACCTTC	CASSLGTGAGDGYTF
TRBJ2-5	13	TRBV6-1	NA	TGTGCCAGCAGTGCGACATACCAAGAGACCCAGTACTTC	CASSATYQETQYF
TRBJ2-7	13	TRBV7-6	NA	TGTGCCAGCAGCCCGGGGGTAACCTACGAGCAGTACTTC	CASSPGVTYEQYF
TRBJ1-2	13	TRBV10-3	NA	TGTGCCATCAGCCGGGAGGTGGCGGGTGGCTACACCTTC	CAISREVAGGYTF